This entry lists 32 T cell receptor beta chains sequenced from one sample in a study of blood T cell repertoires in COVID-19 (dated by TCRdb to the early 2020s). The method was the immunoSEQ multiplex PCR assay. TCRdb obtained this table from immuneACCESS and retained in-frame rearrangements with V and J assigned. These tables miss some clones; where compared with another copy, unresolved V genes account for less than half of the shortfall, and the remainder is unexplained. Across this sample there are about 380,000 clones, with approximately 89% seen only once. Approximately 1.2% of the sample is held by the ten biggest clonotypes. Material for sequencing was PBMCs or T cells enriched from blood (not recorded which). All receptors derive from a man in his thirties or forties who had recovered from COVID-19.

The J gene is TRBJ1-2, the V gene TRBV29-1; possible D gene TRBD1, 6 bases. CDR1 is SQVTM and CDR2 is ANQGSEA in the germline V gene. V was pared by 5 bases and J by 7 bases, with 11 bases between. The CDR3 sequence is 11 residues long. CDR3 sequence: CSVFSRGGYTF. As DNA, the CDR3 is TGCAGCGTTTTCTCCAGGGGTGGCTACACCTTC.

The chain has TRBV29-1 and TRBJ2-3; possibly TRBD2 for D (6 bases). V lost 0 bases to trimming and J lost 5 bases, with 15 bases between them. The CDR3 has 15 amino acids. CDR1 and CDR2 (germline): SQVTM, ANQGSEA. The CDR3 nucleotides are TGCAGCGTTGAAGATCTGGTAGGCGGGGTAGATACGCAGTATTTT. Amino acids: CSVEDLVGGVDTQYF.

This clone was picked up one time. This chain joins TRBV7-2 and TRBJ1-4, with 7 bases aligning to TRBD1. Trimming at V came to 5 bases and at J to 8 bases, leaving 8 bases not matched to a gene. Germline CDR1 and CDR2: SGHTA and FQGNSA. There are 14 residues in the CDR3. CDR3 bases: TGTGCCAGCAGCCCTCAGGGGGTTGGGGAAAAACTGTTTTTT. Its translation is CASSPQGVGEKLFF. Full variable domain (missing parts from reference TRBV7-2 and TRBJ1-4): GAGVSQSPSNKVTEKGKDVELRCDPISGHTALYWYRQSLGQGLEFLIYFQGNSAPDKSGLPSDRFSAERTGGSVSTLTIQRTQQEDSAVYLCASSPQGVGEKLFFGSGTQLSVL.

The V and J genes are TRBV7-9 and TRBJ1-6; D remains unclear. Per the germline V gene, CDR1 is SEHNR and CDR2 is FQNEAQ (reference sequence). The V gene lost 7 bases and the J gene lost 4 bases, with 11 bases spanning the gap. The CDR3 has 14 residues. CDR3 nucleotide sequence: TGTGCCAGCACCCCCCCCGTGTATAATTCACCCCTCCACTTT. It specifies CASTPPVYNSPLHF. The whole variable domain, remainder taken from reference TRBV7-9 and TRBJ1-6, is DTGVSQNPRHKITKRGQNVTFRCDPISEHNRLYWYRQTLGQGPEFLTYFQNEAQLEKSRLLSDRFSAERPKGSFSTLEIQRTEQGDSAMYLCASTPPVYNSPLHFGNGTRLTVT.

The chain couples TRBV3-1 (or the pseudogene TRBV3-2) to TRBJ1-6, with D possibly matching TRBD1 (6 bases). CDR3 length: 13 residues. V gave up 6 bases and J gave up 10 bases, with 13 bases separating them. Per germline, CDR1 LGHDT and CDR2 YNNKEL (reference sequence). CDR3 amino acids: CASSLTGNSPLHF. DNA for the CDR3: TGTGCCAGCAGTCTCACAGGGAACTCACCCCTCCACTTT.

This clone was recorded only once. This sequence joins TRBV9 and TRBJ2-1; 7 nucleotides agree with TRBD1. Germline V gene data show CDR1 as SGDLS and CDR2 as YYNGEE. The length of the CDR3 is 16 residues. J gave up 3 bases and V 0 bases, and 6 bases lay outside the gene matches. CDR3 nucleotides: TGTGCCAGCAGCGTAGCTGGGACAGCGAGCTACAATGAGCAGTTCTTC. Its protein is CASSVAGTASYNEQFF.

The gene calls are TRBV4-3 and TRBJ1-1; 7 bases fit TRBD1. Germline CDR1 is LGHNA and CDR2 is YSLEER. Trimming cost V 0 bases and J 7 bases; bases outside gene matches: 8. The CDR3 is 15 residues long. In nucleotides, the CDR3 is TGCGCCAGCAGCCAAGACGAGAGACAGGGATTTGAAGCTTTCTTT. It translates to CASSQDERQGFEAFF.

The chain recombines TRBV9 with TRBJ2-7; 9 nucleotides match TRBD1. The CDR3 loop spans 15 amino acids. The germline V gene has CDR1 SGDLS and CDR2 YYNGEE. After removal of 3 bases from V and 3 bases from J, the junction contained 7 bases not matched to a gene. CDR3 bases: TGTGCCAGCAGCGAGAGGACAGGGGTAATCTACGAGCAGTACTTC. This sequence encodes CASSERTGVIYEQYF.

The chain uses TRBV19 and TRBJ1-4; the match to TRBD1 covers 7 bases. The CDR3 sequence is 12 residues long. After removal of 10 bases from V and 8 bases from J, the junction contained 7 bases not matched to a gene. The V gene's germline CDR1 is LNHDA and CDR2 SQIVND (reference sequence). This chain's CDR3 is CATRQGTEKLFF. Written as DNA, the CDR3 is TGTGCCACAAGACAGGGTACGGAAAAACTGTTTTTT.

V and J are TRBV18 and TRBJ2-5; possibly TRBD2 for D (6 bases). The CDR3 totals 15 residues. Germline CDR1 and CDR2: KGHSH and LQKENI. The V gene lost 3 bases and the J gene lost 3 bases, with 14 bases spanning the gap. CDR3 residues: CASSPVLGLKETQYF. The CDR3 DNA is TGTGCCAGCTCACCGGTCCTAGGACTAAAAGAGACCCAGTACTTC.

This chain joins TRBV11-2 and TRBJ1-1; D is possibly TRBD1 (5 bases). The ends were cut back, 3 bases at V and 1 base at J, with 18 bases in the middle. This CDR3 is 17 amino acids long. Germline V gene lookup returns CDR1 SGHAT and CDR2 FQNNGV. CDR3 nucleotide sequence: TGTGCCAGCAGCTTCCCTTCGGGGGGGATGCGGAACACTGAAGCTTTCTTT. Residues: CASSFPSGGMRNTEAFF. Full variable domain (remainder filled in from reference TRBV11-2 and TRBJ1-1): EAGVAQSPRYKIIEKRQSVAFWCNPISGHATLYWYQQILGQGPKLLIQFQNNGVVDDSQLPKDRFSAERLKGVDSTLKIQPAKLEDSAVYLCASSFPSGGMRNTEAFFGQGTRLTVV.

The genes are TRBV9 and TRBJ2-3; D is perhaps TRBD2 (7 bases). Germline-derived CDR1 and CDR2 are SGDLS and YYNGEE. This CDR3 is 16 amino acids long. V dropped 4 bases and J dropped 0 bases, with 15 bases sitting between them. The CDR3 nucleotides read TGTGCCAGCAGCAAGGGGGGGCTCTCTAGCACAGATACGCAGTATTTT. Its translation: CASSKGGLSSTDTQYF.

V gene TRBV11-2 combines with J gene TRBJ1-6; a possible D gene is TRBD1 (5 bases). Germline values: CDR1 SGHAT, CDR2 FQNNGV. Between the trimmed V and J ends, which lost 0 bases and 7 bases, there was a span of 10 bases. The CDR3 totals 15 residues. This CDR3 is CASSLDQGWNSPLHF. The CDR3 bases are TGTGCCAGCAGCTTAGATCAGGGATGGAATTCACCCCTCCACTTT.

The chain couples TRBV5-1 to TRBJ2-5; 8 bases line up with TRBD1. Germline V CDR1 and CDR2: SGHRS, YFSETQ. V shed 7 bases and J 2 bases; nucleotides not matched to a gene: 7. The CDR3 spans 14 residues. Written as DNA, the CDR3 is TGCGCCAGCTTCGGAAGACAGGGGCAAGAGACCCAGTACTTC. Its protein is CASFGRQGQETQYF.

V usage is TRBV14 and J usage is TRBJ1-1, with no clear D. Trimming removed 2 bases at V and 5 bases at J, with 15 bases between. This CDR3 spans 15 amino acids. From germline, CDR1 is SGHDN and CDR2 FVKESK. As DNA, the CDR3 is TGTGCCAGCAGCCAACCTCAAAACCCGGGAACTGAAGCTTTCTTT. Protein sequence: CASSQPQNPGTEAFF.

The J gene is TRBJ2-1, the V gene TRBV7-8; D is ambiguous. Germline V lookup: CDR1 SGHVS, CDR2 FQNEAQ. V dropped 3 bases and J dropped 8 bases, with 11 bases sitting between them. This CDR3 comprises 13 residues. For the CDR3, the DNA is TGTGCCAGCAGCTTGTTCAGCAGCGATGAGCAGTTCTTC. Amino acid sequence: CASSLFSSDEQFF.

This chain joins TRBV4-1 and TRBJ2-4; TRBD2 matches at 8 bases. Germline V gene sequence: CDR1 MGHRA, CDR2 YSYEKL. This CDR3 region has 15 residues. J gave up 1 base and V 4 bases, and 3 bases lay outside the gene matches. The CDR3 bases are TGCGCCAGCAGCCGGCCTAGCGGGGCCAAAAACATTCAGTACTTC. Its protein product is CASSRPSGAKNIQYF.

The chain carries TRBV30 and TRBJ2-5; 14 nucleotides agree with TRBD2. The germline gives CDR1 GTSNPN, CDR2 SVGIG (reference sequence). This CDR3 contains 14 residues. The V gene end was trimmed by 1 base and the J gene end by 5 bases; junction bases not matched to a gene: 0. The CDR3 sequence is CAWSGLAGGETQYF. In DNA, the CDR3 is TGTGCCTGGAGTGGACTAGCGGGGGGGGAGACCCAGTACTTC.

The chain recombines TRBV6-2 or TRBV6-3 with TRBJ2-5, with a tentative D call TRBD2 (5 bases). Germline V gene sequence: CDR1 MNHEY, CDR2 SVGEGT. The CDR3 is 14 residues long. Trimming removed 6 bases from V and 5 bases from J, with 16 bases in between. The DNA of the CDR3 is TGTGCCAGCAGCCGGACTTCCACCCGGGAGACCCAGTACTTC. Residues: CASSRTSTRETQYF.

V is TRBV7-9 and J is TRBJ2-1; TRBD1 matches 9 bases. CDR1 and CDR2 (germline): SEHNR, FQNEAQ (reference sequence). The J segment lost 6 bases and the V segment lost 5 bases, leaving 5 bases of the junction unmatched. This CDR3 region has 14 residues. The chain's CDR3 is CASSPGQGSNEQFF. CDR3 sequence (DNA): TGTGCCAGCAGCCCCGGACAGGGGAGCAATGAGCAGTTCTTC.

The chain carries TRBV9 and TRBJ2-6; D unresolved. The CDR3 is 14 residues long. Germline V gene data show CDR1 as SGDLS and CDR2 as YYNGEE. V was shortened by 5 bases and J by 0 bases, with 6 bases between the two germline ends. The chain's CDR3 is CASSPNSGANVLTF. In DNA, the CDR3 is TGTGCCAGCAGTCCTAACTCTGGGGCCAACGTCCTGACTTTC.

The chain couples TRBV10-1 to TRBJ1-2, with unresolved D. Trimming left V 8 bases short and J 3 bases short, with 16 bases between. The CDR3 sequence is 14 residues long. Germline-derived CDR1 and CDR2 are WNHNN and SYGVQD (reference sequence). CDR3 DNA: TGCGCCAGCCCCCCCCTTCGACTGTACTATGGCTACACCTTC. It codes for CASPPLRLYYGYTF.

The V call is TRBV6-2 or TRBV6-3, the J call TRBJ1-1; 10 bases map to TRBD1. The V gene's germline CDR1 is MNHEY and CDR2 SVGEGT. V shed 4 bases and J 3 bases; nucleotides not matched to a gene: 8. This CDR3 is 16 amino acids long. CDR3 region: CASSFGTGEADTEAFF. The DNA for the CDR3 is TGTGCCAGCAGTTTCGGGACAGGGGAGGCGGACACTGAAGCTTTCTTT.

The chain combines TRBV5-6 with TRBJ2-3; D remains ambiguous. V dropped 4 bases and J dropped 1 base, with 7 bases sitting between them. This CDR3 is 13 amino acids long. Germline values: CDR1 SGHDT, CDR2 YYEEEE. The CDR3 DNA follows: TGTGCCAGCAGCCGGTCGGGCACAGATACGCAGTATTTT. The encoded protein is CASSRSGTDTQYF.

V is TRBV18 and J is TRBJ2-3; TRBD2 matches at 10 bases. CDR3 length: 17 amino acids. Germline V gene lookup returns CDR1 KGHSH and CDR2 LQKENI. V was pared by 3 bases and J by 0 bases, with 6 bases of the junction left unmatched. As DNA, the CDR3 is TGTGCCAGCTCACCGCAGCGGGGGGGCCTCAGCACAGATACGCAGTATTTT. This codes for CASSPQRGGLSTDTQYF.

This rearrangement joins TRBV5-1 to TRBJ1-6, with a weak D call TRBD1 (6 bases). The V gene's germline CDR1 is SGHRS and CDR2 YFSETQ. The CDR3 runs to 16 residues. Between the trimmed V and J ends, which lost 3 bases and 0 bases, there was a span of 10 bases. CDR3 sequence reads: CASSSTGSSYNSPLHF. DNA of the CDR3: TGCGCCAGCAGCTCCACAGGGAGCTCCTATAATTCACCCCTCCACTTT.

The chain employs TRBV2 and TRBJ1-1; 9 bases are shared with TRBD1. Germline trimming cut 8 bases from V and 3 bases from J; bases unmatched to any gene: 7. The germline V gene encodes CDR1 SNHLY and CDR2 FYNNEI. This CDR3 is built from 14 residues. CDR3 loop: CASSKTGGDTEAFF. The DNA of the CDR3 is TGTGCCAGCTCCAAGACAGGGGGTGACACTGAAGCTTTCTTT. Supplemented by reference TRBV2 and TRBJ1-1, the full variable domain reads EPEVTQTPSHQVTQMGQEVILRCVPISNHLYFYWYRQILGQKVEFLVSFYNNEISEKSEIFDDQFSVERPDGSNFTLKIRSTKLEDSAMYFCASSKTGGDTEAFFGQGTRLTVV.

The chain links TRBV21-1 to TRBJ1-3. TRBV21-1 is designated a pseudogene. The CDR3 runs to 15 residues. This CDR3 reads CASSPGLISGNTIYF. The DNA for the CDR3 is TGTGCCAGCAGTCCGGGACTGATCTCTGGAAACACCATATATTTT.

V usage is TRBV7-2 and J usage is TRBJ1-2; 9 positions match TRBD1. CDR3 length: 14 amino acids. The germline CDR1 and CDR2 sequences are SGHTA and FQGNSA. V lost 0 bases, J lost 8 bases, and 4 bases stayed unmatched. DNA of the CDR3: TGTGCCAGCAGCTTAGCACAGGGGGCGCGGGGCTACACCTTC. This gives the protein CASSLAQGARGYTF.

The V gene is TRBV9, the J gene TRBJ1-3; 7 nucleotides agree with TRBD1. V was pared by 0 bases and J by 8 bases, with 8 bases of the junction left unmatched. Germline CDR1 reads SGDLS; CDR2 reads YYNGEE. The CDR3 extends over 15 amino acids. DNA for the CDR3: TGTGCCAGCAGCGTAGGAGACAGGGAGTGGTACACCATATATTTT. Protein product: CASSVGDREWYTIYF.

Written as DNA, the CDR3 is TGTGCCAGCAGCCTACGGACATTGAACACTGAAGCTTTCTTT. Protein: CASSLRTLNTEAFF. The chain is built from TRBV7-2 and TRBJ1-1; TRBD1 is a possible D gene (5 bases). CDR1 and CDR2 (germline): SGHTA, FQGNSA. Deletions cut 5 bases from V and 0 bases from J, with 10 bases between. This CDR3 region has 14 residues.

This chain joins TRBV7-2 and TRBJ1-1; TRBD1 might be the D (5 bases). CDR3 length: 14 amino acids. With 5 bases removed from V and 0 bases from J, the gap between germline ends came to 10 bases. Germline values: CDR1 SGHTA, CDR2 FQGNSA. CDR3 DNA: TGTGCCAGCAGCCCCGGGGGTTTGAACACTGAAGCTTTCTTT. Its translation is CASSPGGLNTEAFF.